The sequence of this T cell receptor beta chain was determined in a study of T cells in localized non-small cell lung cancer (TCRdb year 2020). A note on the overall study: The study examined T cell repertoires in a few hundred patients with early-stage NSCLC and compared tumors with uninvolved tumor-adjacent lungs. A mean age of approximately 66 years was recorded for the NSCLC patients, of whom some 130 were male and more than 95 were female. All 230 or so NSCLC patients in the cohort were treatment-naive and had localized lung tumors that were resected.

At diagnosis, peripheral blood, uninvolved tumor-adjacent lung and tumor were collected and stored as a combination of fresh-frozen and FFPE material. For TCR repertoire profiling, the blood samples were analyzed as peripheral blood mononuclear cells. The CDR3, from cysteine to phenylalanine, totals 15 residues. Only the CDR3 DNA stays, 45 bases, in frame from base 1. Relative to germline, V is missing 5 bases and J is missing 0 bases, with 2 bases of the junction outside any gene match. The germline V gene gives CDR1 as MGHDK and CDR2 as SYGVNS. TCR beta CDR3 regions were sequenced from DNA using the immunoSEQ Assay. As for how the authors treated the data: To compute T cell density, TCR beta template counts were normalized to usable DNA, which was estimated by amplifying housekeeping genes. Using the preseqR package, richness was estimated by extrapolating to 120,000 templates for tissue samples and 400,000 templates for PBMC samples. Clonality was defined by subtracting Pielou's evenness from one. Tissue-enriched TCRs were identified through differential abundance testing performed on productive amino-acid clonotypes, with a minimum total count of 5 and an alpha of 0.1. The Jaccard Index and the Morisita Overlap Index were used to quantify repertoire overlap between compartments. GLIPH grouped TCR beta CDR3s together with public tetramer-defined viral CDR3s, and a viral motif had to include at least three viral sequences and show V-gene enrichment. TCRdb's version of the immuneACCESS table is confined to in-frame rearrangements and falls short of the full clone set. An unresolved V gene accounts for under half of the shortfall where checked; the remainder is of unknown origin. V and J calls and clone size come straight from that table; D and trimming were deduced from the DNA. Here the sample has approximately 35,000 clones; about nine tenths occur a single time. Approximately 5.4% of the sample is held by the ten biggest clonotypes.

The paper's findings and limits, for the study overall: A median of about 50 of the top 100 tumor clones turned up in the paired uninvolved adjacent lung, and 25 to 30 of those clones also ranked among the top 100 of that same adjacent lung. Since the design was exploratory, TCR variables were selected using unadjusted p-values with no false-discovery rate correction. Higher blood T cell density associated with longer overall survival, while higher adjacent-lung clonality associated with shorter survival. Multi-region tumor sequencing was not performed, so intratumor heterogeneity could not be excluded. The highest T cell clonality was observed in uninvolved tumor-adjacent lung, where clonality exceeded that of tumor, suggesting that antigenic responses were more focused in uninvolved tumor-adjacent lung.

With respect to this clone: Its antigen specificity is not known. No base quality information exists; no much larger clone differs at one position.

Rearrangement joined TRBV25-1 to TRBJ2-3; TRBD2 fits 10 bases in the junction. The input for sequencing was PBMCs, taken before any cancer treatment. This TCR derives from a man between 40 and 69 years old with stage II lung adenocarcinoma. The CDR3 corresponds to CASSSTSGSTDTQYF. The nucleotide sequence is TGTGCCAGCAGTTCGACTAGCGGGAGCACAGATACGCAGTATTTT.